Reported below is one T cell receptor (beta chain). Germline V gene data show CDR1 as SEHNR and CDR2 as FQNEAQ (reference sequence). The CDR3 sequence is 15 residues long. The V end lost 1 base, the J end lost 4 bases, and 13 bases lay between the germline ends. This entry comes from a study of blood T cell repertoires in COVID-19. The wider study: T cells, B-cell-depleted T cells, or PBMCs provided the cDNA or gDNA that served as material.

Sequenced by immunoSEQ multiplex PCR; TCRdb stores in-frame clones only, minus some. The sample contains fewer than 200,000 clones, about 87% of which appear only once. The chain uses TRBV7-9 and TRBJ1-1; D ambiguous. What was sequenced was peripheral blood. The TCR sequence derives from a man between 60 and 75 years old with acute or convalescent COVID-19. The CDR3 loop is CASSLVRASPTEAFF. CDR3 sequence (DNA): TGTGCCAGCAGCTTAGTGCGGGCTAGCCCCACTGAAGCTTTCTTT.